The rows below give T cell receptor beta chains drawn from one sample of a study of blood T cell repertoires in COVID-19. Clones were sequenced by immunoSEQ multiplex PCR, and TCRdb holds only the in-frame ones, with some missing. Of about 140,000 clones detected, around 81% appear once; the ten largest clones hold 8.2%. The sequenced sample consisted of peripheral blood. Receptors were obtained from a human donor in a cohort sampled during active COVID-19. The conserved cysteine and the conserved F or W are not part of the CDR3 here.

V,J,CDR3
TRBV27,TRBJ2-5,ASSSGTSGDQETQY
TRBV27,TRBJ2-3,ASSSTDTQY
TRBV7-3,TRBJ1-2,ASSLTPGVGYT
TRBV7-9,TRBJ1-1,AGLNGADTEAF
TRBV5-1,TRBJ2-3,ASTLLAGGTDTQY
TRBV28,TRBJ1-2,ASSTSQGGNGYT
TRBV9,TRBJ1-1,ASSVDRENTEAF
TRBV27,TRBJ2-1,ASSFRGGSYNEQF
TRBV9,TRBJ2-7,ASSVAYGGPYEQY
TRBV2,TRBJ2-7,ASSDRTSGFSYEQY
TRBV2,TRBJ2-7,ASRPGTVIYEQY
TRBV18,TRBJ2-5,ASSLRRGQETQY
TRBV18,TRBJ2-7,ASSPGQSPSYEQY
TRBV3-1/TRBV3-2,TRBJ1-1,ASSQADRGNTEAF
TRBV6-2/TRBV6-3,TRBJ2-7,ASSLVRTGAREQY
TRBV5-4,TRBJ2-5,ASSSHGLDQETQY
TRBV19,TRBJ1-3,ASSIVGSSGNTIY
TRBV18,TRBJ2-7,ASSPNRVYEQY
TRBV7-3,TRBJ1-5,ASSLRGWGSSNQPQH
TRBV28,TRBJ2-2,ASSLVLIAGGSTGELF
TRBV15,TRBJ1-4,ATSKGTGNEKLF
TRBV19,TRBJ2-2,ASKSERGATAPGELF
TRBV7-2,TRBJ2-7,ASSPGIAYEQY
TRBV4-1,TRBJ2-7,ASSQEGLAGYEQY
TRBV19,TRBJ1-3,ATSPQGLSSGNTIY
TRBV6-2/TRBV6-3,TRBJ1-5,ASSYVGSRRGQPQH
TRBV2,TRBJ2-7,ASTSWDTQC
TRBV5-1,TRBJ2-3,ASSLSGTPTDTQY
TRBV28,TRBJ1-1,ASSLPRQTGAF
TRBV29-1,TRBJ1-2,SVEGGGGVRYT
TRBV7-9,TRBJ1-4,ASSFVGQGGEKLF
TRBV20-1,TRBJ1-1,SACGQMNTEAF
TRBV27,TRBJ2-7,ASISPITYEQY
TRBV13,TRBJ1-2,ASSSSTGLGYT
TRBV6-4,TRBJ2-1,ASSDSGQGHNEQF
TRBV20-1,TRBJ2-7,SALQAYEQY
TRBV7-3,TRBJ2-5,ASSLTGGGIQETQY
TRBV7-2,TRBJ2-1,ASSLNRAGDTEQF
TRBV11-2,TRBJ2-1,ASSLVVTGDEQF
TRBV5-6,TRBJ2-5,ASSLLVRQPQETQY
TRBV28,TRBJ1-2,ASSSLRGASFYGYT
TRBV4-1,TRBJ2-7,ASSQGDRGGGFREQY
TRBV9,TRBJ2-2,ASSVGAGGPHGELF
TRBV4-1,TRBJ2-7,ASSQGPEIRGNEQY
TRBV5-6,TRBJ1-4,ASSKGTGWSEKLF
TRBV6-2/TRBV6-3,TRBJ1-2,ASSSTGAADYGYT
TRBV21-1,TRBJ2-5,ASSKRGGETQY
TRBV5-1,TRBJ1-1,ASSLGAVSGTEAF
TRBV7-3,TRBJ1-4,ASSLRLDRDRGTKTHEKLF
TRBV30,TRBJ1-1,AWSTGDSREAF
TRBV15,TRBJ2-3,ATSKSNPGTGLETDTQY
TRBV27,TRBJ2-1,ASSFRLAGGPNEQF
TRBV6-5,TRBJ1-1,ASSPQGGDTEAF
TRBV3-1/TRBV3-2,TRBJ1-1,ASSQRENTEAF
TRBV4-1,TRBJ2-7,ASSQDKLAGAYEQY
TRBV5-1,TRBJ2-2,ASSRELVGELF
TRBV18,TRBJ2-7,ASSPRVGGPESSYEQY
TRBV7-2,TRBJ1-4,ASSPAGGSNEKLF
TRBV27,TRBJ2-1,ASRESEIYNEQF
TRBV12-3/TRBV12-4,TRBJ1-4,ASRRNEKLF